This paragraph reports one T cell receptor beta chain. TCRdb keeps only in-frame clones here, not all; method: immunoSEQ multiplex PCR. The sample has hundreds of thousands of clones; 75% to 90% are singletons. These data are taken from a study of blood T cell repertoires in COVID-19. Among Cohort 3 donors, those recovered had two negative PCRs, clearance, or symptom resolution. The CDR3 runs to 15 residues. The V gene end was trimmed by 2 bases and the J gene end by 8 bases; junction bases not matched to a gene: 10. In germline, CDR1 is GTSNPN, CDR2 SVGIG (reference sequence). The chain recombines TRBV30 with TRBJ2-1; the match to TRBD2 covers 9 bases. The TCR sequence derives from a man aged 35 to 55 who had recovered from COVID-19. Material for sequencing was PBMCs or T cells enriched from blood (not recorded which). The CDR3 DNA sequence: TGTGCCTGGAGTAAAGTAGCGGGAGTATTCCATGAGCAGTTCTTC. Amino acid sequence: CAWSKVAGVFHEQFF.